This entry lists 16 T cell receptor beta chains sequenced from one sample in a study of T cells in pancreatic ductal adenocarcinoma. Surgery without prior neoadjuvant therapy was the treatment of the selected pancreatic ductal adenocarcinoma patients. Produced via immunoSEQ multiplex PCR; TCRdb's table is partial and in-frame only. The data show roughly 100,000 clones, nearly 95% seen once. What was sequenced was PBMCs. All receptors come from a human donor with pancreatic ductal adenocarcinoma.

The chain is built from TRBV5-1 and TRBJ1-1; D unclear. The germline CDR1 and CDR2 sequences are SGHRS and YFSETQ. There are 14 residues in the CDR3. V was shortened by 0 bases and J by 5 bases, with 11 bases between the two germline ends. The CDR3 DNA is TGCGCCAGCAGCTTGGATGGGCATGGGACTGAAGCTTTCTTT. As protein: CASSLDGHGTEAFF.

This rearrangement joins TRBV6-5 to TRBJ1-4; D perhaps matches TRBD1 (5 bases). This CDR3 is built from 13 residues. Germline CDR1 MNHEY, CDR2 SVGAGI. Trimming pared 6 bases from V and 11 bases from J, leaving 16 bases between. CDR3 DNA sequence: TGTGCCAGCAGACCCCCAGCGGGGCAGAAACTGTTTTTT. This codes for CASRPPAGQKLFF.

The sample holds one count of this clone. The chain joins TRBV7-2 to TRBJ2-1; a possible D gene is TRBD2 (6 bases). The CDR3 contains 14 residues. Trimming stripped 5 bases from V and 5 bases from J, with 13 bases between. Germline CDR1 is SGHTA and CDR2 is FQGNSA. The CDR3 DNA sequence: TGTGCCAGCAGCGCAGCTCTAGCGAACAATGAGCAGTTCTTC. This gives the protein CASSAALANNEQFF.

This sequence joins TRBV28 and TRBJ2-1; D is possibly TRBD1 (5 bases). Germline values: CDR1 MDHEN, CDR2 SYDVKM. V shed 5 bases and J shed 7 bases, with 12 bases lying between them. The CDR3 consists of 13 residues. The CDR3 is CASSINTGNEQFF. The CDR3 coding sequence is TGTGCCAGCAGTATCAATACAGGTAATGAGCAGTTCTTC. Combining the CDR3 with reference TRBV28 and TRBJ2-1 gives the whole variable domain DVKVTQSSRYLVKRTGEKVFLECVQDMDHENMFWYRQDPGLGLRLIYFSYDVKMKEKGDIPEGYSVSREKKERFSLILESASTNQTSMYLCASSINTGNEQFFGPGTRLTVL.

This chain joins TRBV21-1 and TRBJ2-5; the D call of TRBD2 is as the table states it, not checked on the DNA. TRBV21-1 is assigned pseudogene status. The CDR3 spans 12 residues. The CDR3 coding sequence is TGTGCCAGCAGCAAAGTACGGGAGACCCAGTACTTC. Protein product: CASSKVRETQYF.

This clone was seen only once. The chain carries TRBV6-5 and TRBJ2-7, with D tentatively TRBD1 (6 bases). From germline, CDR1 is MNHEY and CDR2 SVGAGI. The V end lost 1 base, the J end lost 3 bases, and 7 bases lay between the germline ends. This CDR3 is 13 amino acids long. The CDR3 reads CASSYLQGYEQYF. As DNA, the CDR3 is TGTGCCAGCAGTTACTTACAGGGCTACGAGCAGTACTTC.

The V gene is TRBV18, the J gene TRBJ2-3, with 7 bases identical to TRBD2. V dropped 3 bases and J dropped 6; count of bases not matched to a gene: 3. CDR1 is KGHSH, CDR2 LQKENI, per germline. The CDR3 is made up of 13 amino acids. CDR3 nucleotides: TGTGCCAGCTCACCCCAACTAGCGGATACGCAGTATTTT. This encodes CASSPQLADTQYF.

The genes are TRBV28 and TRBJ2-5, with a possible D match to TRBD2 (6 bases). V lost 5 bases and J 3 bases, leaving 16 bases between the germline ends. The CDR3 totals 15 residues. CDR1 and CDR2 (germline): MDHEN, SYDVKM. The DNA of the CDR3 is TGTGCCAGCAGTAGCCCCGCTAGCGCCAAAGAGACCCAGTACTTC. The encoded protein is CASSSPASAKETQYF.

The chain uses TRBV5-1 and TRBJ2-7, with 9 bases aligning to TRBD2. The CDR3 sequence is 15 residues long. V trimming: 6 bases; J trimming: 10 bases; junction bases outside the gene matches: 17. Germline-derived CDR1 and CDR2 are SGHRS and YFSETQ. The DNA of the CDR3 is TGCGCCAGCACCAAAGGTACTAGCGGGCCCCCGATCCAGTACTTC. Protein product: CASTKGTSGPPIQYF.

This clone was seen just once. The chain employs TRBV30 and TRBJ2-3, with 8 bases fitting TRBD2. CDR1 GTSNPN and CDR2 SVGIG come from the germline V gene (reference sequence). The CDR3 covers 13 residues. V shed 3 bases, J shed 4 bases, and the junction held 3 bases outside the gene matches. The CDR3 nucleotides are TGTGCCTGGAGCGTAGCGGGGCCAGATACGCAGTATTTT. Translated, it gives CAWSVAGPDTQYF.

The V call is TRBV7-2, the J call TRBJ2-3, with no clear D. Germline V lookup: CDR1 SGHTA, CDR2 FQGNSA. V dropped 2 bases and J dropped 2 bases, with 8 bases sitting between them. This CDR3 region has 14 residues. The DNA of the CDR3 is TGTGCCAGCAGCTTAATGAGCTCCACAGATACGCAGTATTTT. This encodes CASSLMSSTDTQYF.

The V call is TRBV7-9, the J call TRBJ1-3, with unresolved D. Trimming took 1 base from V and 4 from J, leaving 8 bases between them. The CDR3 spans 14 residues. Germline loops: CDR1 SEHNR, CDR2 FQNEAQ (reference sequence). Written as DNA, the CDR3 is TGTGCCAGCAGCTTAGTAGCACTCGGAAACACCATATATTTT. This encodes CASSLVALGNTIYF.

This clone was picked up one time. The V and J genes are TRBV6-5 and TRBJ2-7; TRBD2 agrees at 10 bases. CDR3 length equals 13 residues. V trimming: 8 bases; J trimming: 3 bases; junction bases outside the gene matches: 4. In germline, CDR1 is MNHEY, CDR2 SVGAGI. The CDR3 bases are TGTGCCAGCTGCATAGCGGGAGGCTACGAGCAGTACTTC. Its protein is CASCIAGGYEQYF.

The rearrangement joins TRBV7-9 to TRBJ1-4; D is possibly TRBD1 (6 bases). CDR1 and CDR2 (germline): SEHNR, FQNEAQ (reference sequence). V was trimmed by 5 bases and J by 7 bases, leaving 17 bases between them. CDR3 length: 15 residues. The CDR3 DNA reads TGTGCCAGCAGCCCCCCGACAGGTCGGATTGAAAAACTGTTTTTT. It codes for CASSPPTGRIEKLFF.

This rearrangement joins TRBV5-6 to TRBJ2-7; 9 bases fit TRBD1. J lost 7 bases, V lost 4 bases, and 15 bases had no gene match. CDR3 length: 16 residues. Germline V gene data show CDR1 as SGHDT and CDR2 as YYEEEE. The CDR3 spells CASSILIGTGTREQYF. In nucleotides, the CDR3 is TGTGCCAGCAGCATACTCATCGGGACAGGGACAAGAGAGCAGTACTTC.

The chain uses TRBV18 and TRBJ2-5, with 7 bases fitting TRBD1. Germline CDR1 is KGHSH and CDR2 is LQKENI. This CDR3 is built from 13 residues. V shed 6 bases and J 5 bases; nucleotides not matched to a gene: 6. The CDR3 spells CASSGQVSETQYF. CDR3 sequence (DNA): TGTGCCAGCTCTGGACAGGTCAGTGAGACCCAGTACTTC.